What follows are 10 T cell receptor beta chains derived from one specimen sequenced in a study of T cell responses to AZD1222 COVID-19 vaccine. The method was immunoSEQ multiplex PCR; TCRdb's version includes in-frame clones alone and lacks a portion of them. This table has about 120,000 clones, approximately 83% appearing once. The source material was peripheral blood, sampled on day 0 of AZD1222 vaccination. These receptors originate from an adult in good health.

This clone has just one count. The J gene is TRBJ1-3, the V gene TRBV7-9, with TRBD1 as a possible D gene (6 bases). Trimming shortened V by 1 base and J by 2 bases, and 9 bases separated the two germline ends. Germline CDR1 SEHNR, CDR2 FQNEAQ (reference sequence). The CDR3 spans 15 residues. CDR3 in amino acids: CASSLESGAGNTIYF. The CDR3 DNA reads TGTGCCAGCAGCTTAGAGTCAGGGGCTGGAAACACCATATATTTT.

The chain couples TRBV10-3 to TRBJ1-2, with 12 bases aligning to TRBD1. The CDR3 is made up of 17 amino acids. CDR1 and CDR2 (germline): ENHRY, SYGVKD. V trimming: 3 bases; J trimming: 0 bases; junction bases outside the gene matches: 5. The CDR3 loop is CAISERDRGPTNYGYTF. The DNA for the CDR3 is TGTGCCATCAGTGAAAGGGACAGGGGGCCGACTAACTATGGCTACACCTTC.

The chain links TRBV6-5 to TRBJ1-5, with 9 bases that match TRBD1. This CDR3 has 15 amino acids. V shed 6 bases and J 5 bases; nucleotides not matched to a gene: 8. Per the germline V gene, CDR1 is MNHEY and CDR2 is SVGAGI. CDR3 sequence (DNA): TGTGCCAGCAGGTACGGACAGGGGCGCGATCAGCCCCAGCATTTT. Amino acids: CASRYGQGRDQPQHF.

The chain joins TRBV29-1 to TRBJ2-7; possible D gene TRBD2, 5 bases. Per germline, CDR1 SQVTM and CDR2 ANQGSEA. The CDR3 runs to 14 residues. The ends were cut back, 4 bases at V and 2 bases at J, with 15 bases in the middle. CDR3 loop: CSVVIERRAYEQYF. The CDR3 nucleotides are TGCAGCGTTGTAATTGAGCGGCGGGCCTACGAGCAGTACTTC.

The gene calls are TRBV7-9 and TRBJ1-1; 8 bases fit TRBD1. The germline CDR1 and CDR2 sequences are SEHNR and FQNEAQ (reference sequence). This CDR3 spans 16 amino acids. The V and J ends lost 6 bases and 1 base, in that order; junction bases with no gene match: 10. CDR3 in amino acids: CASSLDRVKKNTEAFF. CDR3 DNA sequence: TGTGCCAGCAGTCTGGACAGGGTAAAAAAGAACACTGAAGCTTTCTTT.

This clone showed up just a few times. This chain links TRBV18 with TRBJ2-7; D tentatively fits TRBD1 or TRBD2 (5 bases each). The CDR3 has 16 residues. V lost 4 bases to trimming and J lost 0 bases, with 16 bases between them. Germline CDR1 KGHSH, CDR2 LQKENI. CDR3 sequence (DNA): TGTGCCAGCTCACGCCTACCGGGACGGAACTCCTACGAGCAGTACTTC. Protein: CASSRLPGRNSYEQYF. Supplemented by reference TRBV18 and TRBJ2-7, the full variable domain reads NAGVMQNPRHLVRRRGQEARLRCSPMKGHSHVYWYRQLPEEGLKFMVYLQKENIIDESGMPKERFSAEFPKEGPSILRIQQVVRGDSAAYFCASSRLPGRNSYEQYFGPGTRLTVT.

The chain combines TRBV24-1 with TRBJ2-7; no firm D call. CDR3 length: 13 amino acids. V lost 0 bases and J 6 bases, leaving 8 bases between the germline ends. Germline CDR1 reads KGHDR; CDR2 reads SFDVKD. CDR3 amino acids: CATSDLQRSEQYF. The CDR3 nucleotides are TGTGCCACCAGTGATTTGCAGAGGAGCGAGCAGTACTTC.

This clone was observed a handful of times. The J gene is TRBJ1-2, the V gene TRBV7-9; D possibly corresponds to TRBD1 (6 bases). The CDR3 consists of 14 residues. Per germline, CDR1 SEHNR and CDR2 FQNEAQ (reference sequence). Trimming took 5 bases from V and 4 from J, leaving 14 bases between them. DNA for the CDR3: TGTGCCAGCAGCGGGACATTAATCAGCTATGGCTACACCTTC. This gives the protein CASSGTLISYGYTF.

This clone was picked up a small number of times. The gene calls are TRBV18 and TRBJ2-1, with 14 bases matching TRBD2. The CDR3 has 18 residues. Germline V gene sequence: CDR1 KGHSH, CDR2 LQKENI. The trim removed 3 bases at V and 6 bases at J, leaving 10 bases unmatched. The CDR3 loop is CASSPLPPTSGGGNEQFF. The CDR3 DNA follows: TGTGCCAGCTCACCTCTTCCCCCGACTAGCGGGGGGGGCAATGAGCAGTTCTTC. Full variable domain (rest looked up from reference TRBV18 and TRBJ2-1): NAGVMQNPRHLVRRRGQEARLRCSPMKGHSHVYWYRQLPEEGLKFMVYLQKENIIDESGMPKERFSAEFPKEGPSILRIQQVVRGDSAAYFCASSPLPPTSGGGNEQFFGPGTRLTVL.

This CDR3 reads CATSDGVGTTYEQYF. DNA for the CDR3: TGTGCCACCAGTGATGGAGTGGGAACCACCTACGAGCAGTACTTC. This chain links TRBV24-1 with TRBJ2-7; D call uncertain. V lost 3 bases and J 2 bases, leaving 13 bases between the germline ends. The V gene's germline CDR1 is KGHDR and CDR2 SFDVKD. The length of the CDR3 is 15 residues.